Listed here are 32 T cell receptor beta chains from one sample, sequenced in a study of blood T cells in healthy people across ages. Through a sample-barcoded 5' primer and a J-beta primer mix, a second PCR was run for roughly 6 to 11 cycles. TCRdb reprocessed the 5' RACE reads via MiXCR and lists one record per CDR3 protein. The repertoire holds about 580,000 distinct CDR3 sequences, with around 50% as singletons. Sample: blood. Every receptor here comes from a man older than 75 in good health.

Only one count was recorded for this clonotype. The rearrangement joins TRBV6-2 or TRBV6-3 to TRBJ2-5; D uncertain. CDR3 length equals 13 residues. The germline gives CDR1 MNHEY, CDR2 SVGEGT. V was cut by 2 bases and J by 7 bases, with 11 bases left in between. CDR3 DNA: TGTGCCAGCAGTTACGCCGTCTCGGGGACCCAGTACTTC. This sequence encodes CASSYAVSGTQYF.

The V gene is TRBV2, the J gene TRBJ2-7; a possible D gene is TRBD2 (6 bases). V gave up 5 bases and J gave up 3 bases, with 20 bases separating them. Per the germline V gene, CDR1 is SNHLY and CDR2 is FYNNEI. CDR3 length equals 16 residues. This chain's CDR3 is CASSRSGGRAGYEQYF. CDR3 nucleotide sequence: TGTGCCAGCAGTCGCTCCGGGGGTCGGGCAGGCTACGAGCAGTACTTC.

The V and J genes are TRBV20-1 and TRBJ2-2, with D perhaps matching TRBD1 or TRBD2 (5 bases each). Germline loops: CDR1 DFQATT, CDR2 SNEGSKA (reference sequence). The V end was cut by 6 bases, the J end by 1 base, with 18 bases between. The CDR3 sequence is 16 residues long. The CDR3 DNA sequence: TGCAGTGCCCAGATCTCCGGGACCTTGAACACCGGGGAGCTGTTTTTT. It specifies CSAQISGTLNTGELFF.

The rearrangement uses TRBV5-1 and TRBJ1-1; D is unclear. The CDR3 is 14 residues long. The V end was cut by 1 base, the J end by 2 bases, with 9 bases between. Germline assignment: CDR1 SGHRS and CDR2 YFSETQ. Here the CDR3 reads CASSLYASNTEAFF. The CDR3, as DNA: TGCGCCAGCAGCTTGTATGCCAGCAACACTGAAGCTTTCTTT.

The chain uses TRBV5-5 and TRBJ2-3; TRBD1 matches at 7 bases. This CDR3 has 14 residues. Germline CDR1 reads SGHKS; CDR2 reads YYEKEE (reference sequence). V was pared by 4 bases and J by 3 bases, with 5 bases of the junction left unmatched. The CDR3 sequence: CASSTGTATDTQYF. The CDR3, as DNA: TGTGCCAGCAGCACCGGGACAGCTACAGATACGCAGTATTTT.

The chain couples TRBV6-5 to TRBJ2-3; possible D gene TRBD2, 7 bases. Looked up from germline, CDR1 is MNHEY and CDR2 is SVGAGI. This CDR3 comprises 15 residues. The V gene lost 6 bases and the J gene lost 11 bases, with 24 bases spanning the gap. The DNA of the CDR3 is TGTGCCAGCAGCGGCAAGGGGGGGCCCTACAATGAGCAGTATTTT. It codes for CASSGKGGPYNEQYF.

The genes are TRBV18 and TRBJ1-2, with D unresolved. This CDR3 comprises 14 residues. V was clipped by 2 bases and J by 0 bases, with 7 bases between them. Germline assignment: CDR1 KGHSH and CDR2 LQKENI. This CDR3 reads CASSPDLTNYGYTF. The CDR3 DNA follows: TGTGCCAGCTCACCAGATCTGACTAACTATGGCTACACCTTC.

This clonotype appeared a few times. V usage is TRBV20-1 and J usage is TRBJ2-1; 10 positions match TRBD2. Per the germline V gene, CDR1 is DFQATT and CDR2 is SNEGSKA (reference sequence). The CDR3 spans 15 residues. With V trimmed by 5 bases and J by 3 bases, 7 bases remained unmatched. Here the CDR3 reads CSARAGGAGYNEQFF. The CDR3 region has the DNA TGCAGTGCTCGAGCGGGAGGGGCCGGCTACAATGAGCAGTTCTTC.

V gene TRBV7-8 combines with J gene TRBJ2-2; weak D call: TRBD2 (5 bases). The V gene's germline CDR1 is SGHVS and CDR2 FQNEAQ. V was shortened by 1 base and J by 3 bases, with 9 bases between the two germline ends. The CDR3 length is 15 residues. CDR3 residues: CASSLGPGYTGELFF. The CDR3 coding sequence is TGTGCCAGCAGCTTAGGCCCGGGATACACCGGGGAGCTGTTTTTT.

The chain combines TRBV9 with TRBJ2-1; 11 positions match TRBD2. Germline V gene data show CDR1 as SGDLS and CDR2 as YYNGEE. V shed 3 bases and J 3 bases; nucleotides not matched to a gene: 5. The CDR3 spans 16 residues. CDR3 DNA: TGTGCCAGCAGCGCCGAGACTAGCGGGATCTACAATGAGCAGTTCTTC. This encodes CASSAETSGIYNEQFF.

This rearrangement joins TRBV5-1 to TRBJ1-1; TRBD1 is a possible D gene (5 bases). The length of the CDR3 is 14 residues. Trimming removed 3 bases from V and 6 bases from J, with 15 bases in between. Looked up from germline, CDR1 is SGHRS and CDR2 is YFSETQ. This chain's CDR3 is CASSSDSTSAEAFF. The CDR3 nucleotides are TGCGCCAGCAGCTCAGACAGTACTTCTGCTGAAGCTTTCTTT.

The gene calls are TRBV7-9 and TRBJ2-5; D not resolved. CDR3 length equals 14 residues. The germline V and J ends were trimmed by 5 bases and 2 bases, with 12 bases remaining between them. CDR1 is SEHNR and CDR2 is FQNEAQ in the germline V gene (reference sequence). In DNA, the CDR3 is TGTGCCAGCAGCCTAGAGCTAATTCAAGAGACCCAGTACTTC. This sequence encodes CASSLELIQETQYF.

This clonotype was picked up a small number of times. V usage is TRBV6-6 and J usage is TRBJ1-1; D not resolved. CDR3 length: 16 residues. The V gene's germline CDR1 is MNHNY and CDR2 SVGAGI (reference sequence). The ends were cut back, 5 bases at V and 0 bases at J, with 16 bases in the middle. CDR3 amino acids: CASSKRPGGMNTEAFF. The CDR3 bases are TGTGCCAGCAGTAAACGACCTGGCGGCATGAACACTGAAGCTTTCTTT.

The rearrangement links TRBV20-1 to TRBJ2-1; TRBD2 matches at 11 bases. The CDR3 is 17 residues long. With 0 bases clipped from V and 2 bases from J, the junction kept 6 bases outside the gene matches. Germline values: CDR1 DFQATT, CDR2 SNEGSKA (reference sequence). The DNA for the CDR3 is TGCAGTGCTAGAGATCTCGGGACTAGCGGAACCTACAATGAGCAGTTCTTC. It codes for CSARDLGTSGTYNEQFF.

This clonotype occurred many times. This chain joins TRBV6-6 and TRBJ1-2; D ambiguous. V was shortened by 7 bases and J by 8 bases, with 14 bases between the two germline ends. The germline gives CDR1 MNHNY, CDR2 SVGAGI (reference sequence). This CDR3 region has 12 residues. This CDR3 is CASMFGSQGYTF. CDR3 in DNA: TGTGCCAGCATGTTCGGGAGCCAGGGCTACACCTTC.

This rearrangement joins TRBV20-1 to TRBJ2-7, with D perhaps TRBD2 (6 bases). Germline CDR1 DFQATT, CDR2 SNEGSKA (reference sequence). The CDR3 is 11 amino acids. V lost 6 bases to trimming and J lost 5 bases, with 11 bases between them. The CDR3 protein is CSARRGNEQYF. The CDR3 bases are TGCAGTGCCAGACGGGGGAACGAGCAGTACTTC.

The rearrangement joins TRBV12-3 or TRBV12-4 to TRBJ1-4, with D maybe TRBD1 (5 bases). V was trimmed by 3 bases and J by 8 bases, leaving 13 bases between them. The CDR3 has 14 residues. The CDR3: CASSFPETEEKLFF. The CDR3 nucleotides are TGTGCCAGCAGTTTCCCCGAGACAGAGGAAAAACTGTTTTTT.

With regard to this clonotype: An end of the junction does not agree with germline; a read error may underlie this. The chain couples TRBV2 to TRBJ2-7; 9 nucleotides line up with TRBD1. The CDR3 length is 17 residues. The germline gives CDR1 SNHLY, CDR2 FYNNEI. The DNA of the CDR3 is TGTGTCAGCAGTGAAAGGTCCGGGACAGGGTTTAAGTACGAGCAGTACTTC. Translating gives CVSSERSGTGFKYEQYF.

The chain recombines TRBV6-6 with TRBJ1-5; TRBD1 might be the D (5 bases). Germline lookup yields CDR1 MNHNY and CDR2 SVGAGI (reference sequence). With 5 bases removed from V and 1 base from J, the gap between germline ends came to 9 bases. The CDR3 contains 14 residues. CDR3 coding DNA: TGTGCCAGCAGTGCAGGGCTAAGCAATCAGCCCCAGCATTTT. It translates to CASSAGLSNQPQHF.

The CDR3 is CAISPIRDRYNEQFF. The CDR3 DNA follows: TGTGCCATCAGCCCAATCCGGGACAGGTACAATGAGCAGTTCTTC. V usage is TRBV10-3 and J usage is TRBJ2-1; 8 nucleotides match TRBD1. V shed 6 bases and J 4 bases; nucleotides not matched to a gene: 8. This CDR3 is built from 15 residues. Germline V gene sequence: CDR1 ENHRY, CDR2 SYGVKD.

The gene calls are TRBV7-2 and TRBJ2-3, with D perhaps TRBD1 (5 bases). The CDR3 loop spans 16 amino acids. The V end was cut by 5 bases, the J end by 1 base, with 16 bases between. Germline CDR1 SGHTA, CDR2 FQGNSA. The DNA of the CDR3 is TGTGCCAGCAGCCCCCACAGGTATTCCGGCACAGATACGCAGTATTTT. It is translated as CASSPHRYSGTDTQYF.

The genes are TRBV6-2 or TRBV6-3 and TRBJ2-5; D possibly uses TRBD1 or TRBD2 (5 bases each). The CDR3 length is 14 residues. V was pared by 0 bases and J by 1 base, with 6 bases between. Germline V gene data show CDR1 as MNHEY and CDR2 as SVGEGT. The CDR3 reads CASSYSGTQETQYF. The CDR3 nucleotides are TGTGCCAGCAGTTACTCAGGGACCCAAGAGACCCAGTACTTC.

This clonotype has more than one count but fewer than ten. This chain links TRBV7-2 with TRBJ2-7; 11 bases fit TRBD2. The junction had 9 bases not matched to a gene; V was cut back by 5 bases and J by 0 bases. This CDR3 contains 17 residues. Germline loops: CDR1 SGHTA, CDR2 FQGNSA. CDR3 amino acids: CASSRWTSGRSSYEQYF. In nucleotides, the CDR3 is TGTGCCAGCAGCCGATGGACTAGCGGGCGCAGCTCCTACGAGCAGTACTTC.

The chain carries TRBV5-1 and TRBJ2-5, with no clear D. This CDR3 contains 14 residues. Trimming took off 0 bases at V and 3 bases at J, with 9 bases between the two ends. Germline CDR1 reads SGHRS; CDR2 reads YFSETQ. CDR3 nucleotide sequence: TGCGCCAGCAGCTTGGCCTCGGCGGAAGAGACCCAGTACTTC. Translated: CASSLASAEETQYF.

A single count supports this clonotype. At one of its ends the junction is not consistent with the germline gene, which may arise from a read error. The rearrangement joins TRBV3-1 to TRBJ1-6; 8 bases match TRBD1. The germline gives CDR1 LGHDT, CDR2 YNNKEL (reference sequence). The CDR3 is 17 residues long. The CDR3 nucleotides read TGTGCCAGCAGCGAAGACAGGGGTTTCTCCTATAATTCACCCCTCCACTTT. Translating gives CASSEDRGFSYNSPLHF.

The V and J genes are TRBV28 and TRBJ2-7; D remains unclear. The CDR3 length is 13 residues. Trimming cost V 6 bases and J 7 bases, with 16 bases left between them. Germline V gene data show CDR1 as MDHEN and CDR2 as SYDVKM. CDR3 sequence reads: CASRWRRDHEQYF. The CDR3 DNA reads TGTGCCAGCAGGTGGCGGAGAGACCATGAGCAGTACTTC.

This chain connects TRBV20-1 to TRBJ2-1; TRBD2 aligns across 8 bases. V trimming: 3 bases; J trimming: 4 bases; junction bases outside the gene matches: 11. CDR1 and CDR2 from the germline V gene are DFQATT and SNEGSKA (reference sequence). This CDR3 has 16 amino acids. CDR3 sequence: CSARTASGLSYNEQFF. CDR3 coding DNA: TGCAGTGCTAGGACAGCTAGCGGGCTTTCGTACAATGAGCAGTTCTTC.

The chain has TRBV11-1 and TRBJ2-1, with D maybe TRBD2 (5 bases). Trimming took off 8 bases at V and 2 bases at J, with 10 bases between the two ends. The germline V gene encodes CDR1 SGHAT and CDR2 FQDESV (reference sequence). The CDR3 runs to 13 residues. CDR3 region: CASGGQTYNEQFF. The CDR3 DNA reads TGTGCCAGCGGCGGGCAGACCTACAATGAGCAGTTCTTC.

CDR3 in amino acids: CASSRLGPDTQYF. The CDR3 DNA reads as TGTGCCAGCAGTCGCCTAGGCCCAGATACGCAGTATTTT. The rearrangement links TRBV9 to TRBJ2-3; D remains ambiguous. The length of the CDR3 is 13 residues. The germline gives CDR1 SGDLS, CDR2 YYNGEE. The V gene lost 5 bases and the J gene lost 4 bases, with 11 bases spanning the gap. Using reference TRBV9 and TRBJ2-3 for the parts outside the CDR3, the full variable domain is DSGVTQTPKHLITATGQRVTLRCSPRSGDLSVYWYQQSLDQGLQFLIQYYNGEERAKGNILERFSAQQFPDLHSELNLSSLELGDSALYFCASSRLGPDTQYFGPGTRLTVL.

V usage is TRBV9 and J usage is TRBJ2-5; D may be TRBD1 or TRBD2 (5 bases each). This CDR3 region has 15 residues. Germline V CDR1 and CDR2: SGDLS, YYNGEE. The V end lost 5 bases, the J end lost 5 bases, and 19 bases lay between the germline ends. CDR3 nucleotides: TGTGCCAGCAGGACATCCGGGACCCCGACGGAGACCCAGTACTTC. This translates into CASRTSGTPTETQYF.

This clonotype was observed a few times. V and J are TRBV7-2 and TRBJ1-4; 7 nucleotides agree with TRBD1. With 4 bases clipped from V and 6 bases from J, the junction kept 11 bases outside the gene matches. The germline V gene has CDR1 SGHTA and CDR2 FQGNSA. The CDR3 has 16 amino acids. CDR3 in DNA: TGTGCCAGCAGCTCGTCCAGGGACAGCACTCATGAAAAACTGTTTTTT. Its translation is CASSSSRDSTHEKLFF.

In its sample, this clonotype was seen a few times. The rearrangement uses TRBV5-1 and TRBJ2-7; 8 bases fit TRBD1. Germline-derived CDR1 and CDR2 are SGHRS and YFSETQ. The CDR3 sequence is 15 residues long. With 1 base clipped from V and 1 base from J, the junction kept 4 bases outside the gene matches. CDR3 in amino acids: CASSLLGQDSYEQYF. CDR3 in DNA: TGCGCCAGCAGCTTGCTGGGACAGGATTCCTACGAGCAGTACTTC.